The entry below gives a single T cell receptor beta chain sequence along with its context. Its antigen is not known. With 60 Vbeta and 13 Jbeta primers, the PCR was carried out. Assay: immunoSEQ multiplex PCR; the TCRdb copy retains only in-frame clones and omits some. The table shows approximately 150,000 clones, with 73% occurring only once. This specimen belongs to a study of cytomegalovirus exposure and HLA in healthy donors. General study results and limits: The study found most TCR sequences rare, yet found some public TCRs in many donors. V- and J-gene trimming in TCR beta was tied to a missense DCLRE1C variant by an analysis performed later. In vitro testing confirmed a few CMV-associated chains as specific for CMV antigens. Upon later analysis, TCR association rates were observed to vary by HLA locus, being highest for DRB1 and lowest for HLA-C.

Germline V lookup: CDR1 GTSNPN, CDR2 SVGIG (reference sequence). This CDR3 has 12 residues. After removal of 1 base from V and 5 bases from J, the junction contained 1 base not matched to a gene. The TCR was taken from a woman between 18 and 29 years old in good health and CMV-seropositive. The chain has TRBV30 and TRBJ2-7; 8 nucleotides line up with TRBD2. Sequencing input: PBMCs. CDR3 coding DNA: TGTGCCTGGAGTGCGGGGGGGGACGAGCAGTACTTC. As protein: CAWSAGGDEQYF.